What follows are 22 T cell receptor beta chains derived from one specimen sequenced in a study of T cells in Graves' hyperthyroidism and ophthalmopathy. Authors of the study amplified TCR beta CDR3 regions from RNA transcripts. An initial round of RT-PCR targeting the TCR CDR3 relied on the HTBI primer set. TCRdb redid the calling of the multiplex PCR reads with MiXCR, one entry per CDR3 protein. The sample yields approximately 400,000 distinct CDR3 sequences, 15% to 18% seen once. What was sequenced was blood. The receptors here all came from a woman younger than 30 with Graves' hyperthyroidism that later progressed to Graves' ophthalmopathy.

In this sample, this clonotype turned up many times. The chain carries TRBV5-1 and TRBJ2-3; 8 nucleotides line up with TRBD1. CDR1 and CDR2 (germline): SGHRS, YFSETQ. J lost 4 bases, V lost 4 bases, and 5 bases had no gene match. The CDR3 consists of 14 residues. The CDR3: CASSPGQGSDTQYF. The DNA for the CDR3 is TGCGCCAGCAGCCCAGGACAGGGCTCAGATACGCAGTATTTT.

This clonotype occurred many times. V and J are TRBV27 and TRBJ2-4; a weak D match, TRBD2 (5 bases). Looked up from germline, CDR1 is MNHEY and CDR2 is SMNVEV (reference sequence). Trimming stripped 6 bases from V and 10 bases from J, with 10 bases between. This CDR3 comprises 11 residues. CDR3 nucleotide sequence: TGTGCCAGCAGCCACAGCGGTATTCAGTACTTC. It codes for CASSHSGIQYF.

The table lists this clonotype with many counts. The gene calls are TRBV18 and TRBJ1-1, with D uncertain. Per the germline V gene, CDR1 is KGHSH and CDR2 is LQKENI. V was cut by 3 bases and J by 4 bases, with 18 bases left in between. There are 16 residues in the CDR3. CDR3 residues: CASSPPVEMSSTEAFF. CDR3 DNA: TGTGCCAGCTCACCGCCTGTCGAGATGTCCTCCACTGAAGCTTTCTTT.

This clonotype occurred many times. V and J are TRBV6-1 and TRBJ1-4, with TRBD1 matching over 11 bases. CDR3 size: 15 residues. Germline trimming cut 5 bases from V and 7 bases from J; bases unmatched to any gene: 6. Germline CDR1 MNHNS, CDR2 SASEGT. The CDR3 DNA follows: TGTGCCAGCAGTCACGGACAGGGGGCTACTGAAAAACTGTTTTTT. Residues: CASSHGQGATEKLFF.

This clonotype was seen at least ten times. This CDR3 reads CASSLAGLVEGELFF. As DNA, the CDR3 is TGTGCCAGCAGCTTAGCGGGACTAGTGGAAGGGGAGCTGTTTTTT. V is TRBV7-2 and J is TRBJ2-2; 8 nucleotides line up with TRBD2. The CDR3 has 15 residues. Germline CDR1 reads SGHTA; CDR2 reads FQGNSA. The trim removed 0 bases at V and 8 bases at J, leaving 5 bases unmatched.

Ten or more counts support this clonotype. The genes are TRBV6-5 and TRBJ2-1, with 14 bases aligning to TRBD2. V was pared by 2 bases and J by 1 base, with 4 bases of the junction left unmatched. The germline V gene has CDR1 MNHEY and CDR2 SVGAGI. The CDR3 extends over 18 amino acids. CDR3 coding DNA: TGTGCCAGCAGTTACCGGGGACTAGCGGGAGAGTCCTACAATGAGCAGTTCTTC. Encoded protein: CASSYRGLAGESYNEQFF.

V is TRBV5-1 and J is TRBJ2-3, with a tentative D call TRBD2 (7 bases). Germline V lookup: CDR1 SGHRS, CDR2 YFSETQ. Trimming took off 3 bases at V and 7 bases at J, with 18 bases between the two ends. CDR3 length: 15 amino acids. The CDR3 DNA reads as TGCGCCAGCAGCTCAAAGGGGGGAGGGCCGTATACGCAGTATTTT. Its protein product is CASSSKGGGPYTQYF.

This clonotype has a count of ten or more. This chain connects TRBV7-8 to TRBJ2-1, with 8 bases fitting TRBD2. Unmatched junction bases numbered 0, after V lost 2 bases and J lost 6 bases. CDR1 and CDR2 (germline): SGHVS, FQNEAQ. CDR3 length equals 13 residues. CDR3 sequence reads: CASSLLAGNEQFF. The CDR3 DNA sequence: TGTGCCAGCAGCTTACTAGCGGGCAATGAGCAGTTCTTC. Complete variable domain (other parts from reference TRBV7-8 and TRBJ2-1): GAGVSQSPRYKVAKRGQDVALRCDPISGHVSLFWYQQALGQGPEFLTYFQNEAQLDKSGLPSDRFFAERPEGSVSTLKIQRTQQEDSAVYLCASSLLAGNEQFFGPGTRLTVL.

This clonotype occurred many times. The chain is built from TRBV4-1 and TRBJ2-7, with 8 nucleotides matching TRBD1. The ends lost 1 base at V and 7 bases at J; junction bases unmatched: 18. The CDR3 has 18 amino acids. CDR1 MGHRA and CDR2 YSYEKL come from the germline V gene. The CDR3 spells CASSQGPMVDRGLREQYF. The CDR3 DNA sequence: TGCGCCAGCAGCCAAGGTCCTATGGTTGACAGGGGCCTCAGGGAGCAGTACTTC.

The chain recombines TRBV4-2 with TRBJ2-7; D possibly matches TRBD1 or TRBD2 (6 bases each). Germline values: CDR1 LGHNA, CDR2 YNFKEQ. The CDR3 is 15 residues long. V was cut by 1 base and J by 3 bases, with 13 bases left in between. CDR3 nucleotide sequence: TGTGCCAGCAGCCAAGCGGTGGGGGGCGGCTACGAGCAGTACTTC. This sequence encodes CASSQAVGGGYEQYF.

In this sample, this clonotype turned up many times. The chain employs TRBV2 and TRBJ2-1; perhaps TRBD2 as D (6 bases). Germline V gene lookup returns CDR1 SNHLY and CDR2 FYNNEI. Trimming removed 7 bases at V and 2 bases at J, with 15 bases between. The CDR3 runs to 15 residues. Here the CDR3 DNA reads TGTGCCAGCAAGAACCCGGGACTCCCCTACAATGAGCAGTTCTTC. The encoded protein is CASKNPGLPYNEQFF.

This clonotype occurred many times. The chain uses TRBV6-6 and TRBJ2-7; D possibly matches TRBD1 or TRBD2 (5 bases each). V was clipped by 2 bases and J by 1 base, with 12 bases between them. Per the germline V gene, CDR1 is MNHNY and CDR2 is SVGAGI (reference sequence). There are 15 residues in the CDR3. DNA of the CDR3: TGTGCCAGCAGTTACGGGACCCCACAGTCCTACGAGCAGTACTTC. Translating gives CASSYGTPQSYEQYF.

This clonotype has at least ten counts. The rearrangement joins TRBV20-1 to TRBJ2-1, with TRBD2 as a possible D gene (6 bases). Germline CDR1 and CDR2: DFQATT and SNEGSKA (reference sequence). The V and J ends lost 0 bases and 4 bases respectively, with 13 bases between them. The CDR3 is made up of 15 amino acids. This chain's CDR3 is CSARDYSGGYNEQFF. DNA for the CDR3: TGCAGTGCTAGAGATTATAGCGGTGGGTACAATGAGCAGTTCTTC.

The genes are TRBV7-8 and TRBJ1-5; a weak D match, TRBD1 (5 bases). Germline V gene lookup returns CDR1 SGHVS and CDR2 FQNEAQ. Trimming pared 7 bases from V and 5 bases from J, leaving 9 bases between. This CDR3 has 12 residues. CDR3 amino acids: CASTTEYQPQHF. The CDR3 nucleotides are TGTGCCAGCACGACAGAATATCAGCCCCAGCATTTT. The complete variable domain, with remaining parts taken from reference TRBV7-8 and TRBJ1-5, reads GAGVSQSPRYKVAKRGQDVALRCDPISGHVSLFWYQQALGQGPEFLTYFQNEAQLDKSGLPSDRFFAERPEGSVSTLKIQRTQQEDSAVYLCASTTEYQPQHFGDGTRLSIL.

This clonotype was seen many times. The junction departs from germline at one end; a sequencing error may be responsible. This rearrangement joins TRBV11-2 to TRBJ2-3; D possibly matches TRBD1 or TRBD2 (5 bases each). Germline CDR1 and CDR2: SGHAT and FQNNGV. The CDR3 loop spans 16 amino acids. CDR3 bases: TGTGCCAGCAGCTTAAGGGGTGTGGCTAGCACAAATACGCAGTATTTT. This gives the protein CASSLRGVASTNTQYF.

This clonotype occurred many times. The chain employs TRBV18 and TRBJ2-1; D call uncertain. This CDR3 is built from 15 residues. V was pared by 3 bases and J by 1 base, with 10 bases between. Germline V gene data show CDR1 as KGHSH and CDR2 as LQKENI. CDR3 bases: TGTGCCAGCTCACCGGTCTCGACATCCTACAATGAGCAGTTCTTC. Its protein product is CASSPVSTSYNEQFF.

A remark on this clonotype: A much larger clone sits a single nucleotide away, making a read error possible. This chain uses TRBV20-1 with TRBJ1-6; D gene ambiguous. This CDR3 has 13 amino acids. Germline V gene data show CDR1 as DFQATT and CDR2 as SNEGSKA (reference sequence). The CDR3 loop reads CSARGGGDSRLHF. CDR3 sequence (DNA): TGCAGTGCTAGAGGAGGCGGAGATTCACGCCTCCACTTT.

This clonotype was seen at least ten times. The chain has TRBV5-4 and TRBJ2-1; 8 positions agree with TRBD2. CDR3 size: 13 residues. Germline lookup yields CDR1 SGHNT and CDR2 YYREEE (reference sequence). Trimming at V came to 2 bases and at J to 6 bases, leaving 1 base not matched to a gene. Here the CDR3 reads CASSFLAGNEQFF. CDR3 bases: TGTGCCAGCAGCTTCCTAGCGGGCAATGAGCAGTTCTTC.

This clonotype has only a few counts. The chain employs TRBV20-1 and TRBJ1-2; D gene uncertain. CDR1 is DFQATT, CDR2 SNEGSKA, per germline (reference sequence). V lost 3 bases to trimming and J lost 7 bases, with 12 bases between them. This CDR3 is 12 amino acids long. The CDR3 coding sequence is TGCAGTGCTAGTAAATTTACGGGTGGCTACACCTTC. Encoded protein: CSASKFTGGYTF.

The chain links TRBV4-1 to TRBJ2-7; D perhaps matches TRBD1 (7 bases). V was pared by 1 base and J by 7 bases, with 11 bases between. CDR1 is MGHRA and CDR2 is YSYEKL in the germline V gene. The CDR3 runs 13 residues. DNA for the CDR3: TGCGCCAGCAGCCAAGGGCAGGGGGGAGAGCAGTACTTC. This sequence encodes CASSQGQGGEQYF.

This clonotype was seen more than once but under ten times. This chain joins TRBV19 and TRBJ1-2, with 10 bases matching TRBD1. Looked up from germline, CDR1 is LNHDA and CDR2 is SQIVND (reference sequence). There are 13 residues in the CDR3. J was trimmed by 10 bases and V by 4 bases; bases with no gene match: 6. The CDR3 nucleotides are TGTGCCAGTAGTAAGGGACAGGGGTTGGACTACACCTTC. Amino acid sequence: CASSKGQGLDYTF. Supplemented by reference TRBV19 and TRBJ1-2, the full variable domain reads DGGITQSPKYLFRKEGQNVTLSCEQNLNHDAMYWYRQDPGQGLRLIYYSQIVNDFQKGDIAEGYSVSREKKESFPLTVTSAQKNPTAFYLCASSKGQGLDYTFGSGTRLTVV.

This clonotype was picked up a small number of times. This sequence joins TRBV9 and TRBJ2-2; D remains ambiguous. V was shortened by 4 bases and J by 0 bases, with 7 bases between the two germline ends. Germline-derived CDR1 and CDR2 are SGDLS and YYNGEE. This CDR3 has 14 residues. This CDR3 reads CASSPHPNTGELFF. The CDR3 bases are TGTGCCAGCAGCCCCCACCCGAACACCGGGGAGCTGTTTTTT. Filled out from reference TRBV9 and TRBJ2-2, the complete variable domain reads DSGVTQTPKHLITATGQRVTLRCSPRSGDLSVYWYQQSLDQGLQFLIQYYNGEERAKGNILERFSAQQFPDLHSELNLSSLELGDSALYFCASSPHPNTGELFFGEGSRLTVL.